This T cell receptor (beta chain) was retrieved from a study of blood T cell repertoires in COVID-19. Looking at the study overall: T cells, B-cell-depleted T cells, or PBMCs provided the cDNA or gDNA that served as material.

The participants were between about 18 and 90 years old and came from roughly 24 US areas. Measured with immunoSEQ multiplex PCR; TCRdb has only the in-frame clones, and not every one. Of approximately 350,000 clones listed, over 75% were seen once; the top ten hold roughly 3%. This clone was seen just once. Input material: PBMCs or T cells enriched from blood (not recorded which). The clonotype originates from a woman in her thirties who had recovered from COVID-19.

CDR3 loop: CASSRQGSKEKLFF. Here the CDR3 DNA reads TGTGCCAGCAGTCGACAGGGAAGCAAAGAAAAACTGTTTTTT. The chain recombines TRBV6-5 with TRBJ1-4, with 7 bases lining up with TRBD1. Germline loops: CDR1 MNHEY, CDR2 SVGAGI. The CDR3 sequence is 14 residues long. Germline trimming cut 5 bases from V and 8 bases from J; bases unmatched to any gene: 8.